This note documents a single T cell receptor beta chain sequence. Its antigen remains unidentified. Nothing much larger sits one base from this clone, and base qualities are not available. This specimen comes from a study of control samples from healthy donors and cancer patients (dated by TCRdb to about 2020). Taken from the germline V gene (reference sequence), the CDR1 and CDR2 loops are MNHNY and SVGAGI. From its cysteine to its phenylalanine, the CDR3 spans 14 amino acids. Just CDR3 DNA is preserved here, 42 bases in frame from base 1. The germline V and J ends show losses of 7 bases and 1 base respectively, and no gene match explains 5 bases of the junction. Library construction relied on the immunoSEQ multiplex PCR assay. Not all clones reach the TCRdb copy of this immuneACCESS table, which keeps in-frame sequences only. Checked studies attribute under half of the gap to unresolved V genes and leave the rest unexplained. Within this sample are some 150,000 clones, with over 85% of them counted one time only. The top ten constitute 2% to 2.5% of the sample.

Sample: blood. Rearrangement joined TRBV6-6 to TRBJ2-7; 9 central bases correspond to TRBD2. The source is a man in his fifties in good health. The DNA sequence is given as TGTGCCAGCAACCTAGCGGGACCTTCCTACGAGCAGTACTTC. Its amino acids are CASNLAGPSYEQYF.